The 6 T cell receptor beta chains given below trace back to one sample, sequenced in a study of identical twins. TCRdb re-analysed the 5' RACE reads in MiXCR, keeping a single row per CDR3 protein. The data show some 710,000 distinct CDR3 sequences, approximately 6.1% seen once. Sample: naive T cells sorted from blood. The receptors stem from a young man in good health.

This clonotype was recorded many times. The chain combines TRBV29-1 with TRBJ2-1; TRBD2 aligns across 8 bases. The CDR3 loop spans 13 amino acids. V lost 5 bases and J lost 4; bases outside the gene matches: 4. Per the germline V gene, CDR1 is SQVTM and CDR2 is ANQGSEA. CDR3 in DNA: TGCAGCGTTATTAGCGGGATTTACAATGAGCAGTTCTTC. Protein product: CSVISGIYNEQFF.

This clonotype has only a few counts. The CDR3 DNA follows: TGTGCCAGCAGTTACCAGAGAAAAACAGGGGAAGCTTTCTTT. Translating it yields CASSYQRKTGEAFF. This sequence joins TRBV6-5 and TRBJ1-1, with TRBD1 as a possible D gene (6 bases). This CDR3 contains 14 residues. The V end was cut by 2 bases, the J end by 8 bases, with 15 bases between. Germline assignment: CDR1 MNHEY and CDR2 SVGAGI.

V is TRBV3-1 and J is TRBJ1-3, with no clear D. Germline values: CDR1 LGHDT, CDR2 YNNKEL (reference sequence). The V and J ends lost 3 bases and 4 bases respectively, with 10 bases between them. The CDR3 length is 14 residues. The CDR3 loop is CASSHGSSGNTIYF. The CDR3 DNA is TGTGCCAGCAGCCATGGGTCCTCCGGAAACACCATATATTTT.

This clonotype was recorded many times. V usage is TRBV20-1 and J usage is TRBJ2-3; 8 bases map to TRBD2. The CDR3 consists of 12 residues. Germline CDR1 DFQATT, CDR2 SNEGSKA (reference sequence). Trimming removed 4 bases from V and 7 bases from J; junction bases left unmatched: 4. The CDR3 region is CSANSGRYTQYF. The CDR3 DNA reads as TGCAGTGCTAACAGCGGGAGATATACGCAGTATTTT.

This clonotype has ten or more counts. V usage is TRBV20-1 and J usage is TRBJ2-1; 15 positions agree with TRBD2. The CDR3 has 16 amino acids. CDR1 is DFQATT, CDR2 SNEGSKA, per germline (reference sequence). As DNA, the CDR3 is TGCAGCCCCCCTGGACTAGCGGGAGGGCCGTCCAATGAGCAGTTCTTC. Translating gives CSPPGLAGGPSNEQFF.

This clonotype came up a few times. The chain employs TRBV5-1 and TRBJ2-5, with D possibly being TRBD2 (6 bases). Trimming took 4 bases from V and 3 from J, leaving 16 bases between them. CDR1 is SGHRS and CDR2 is YFSETQ in the germline V gene. The CDR3 runs to 15 residues. The chain's CDR3 is CASSTTPGREETQYF. The CDR3 DNA reads TGCGCCAGCAGCACAACCCCCGGGAGAGAAGAGACCCAGTACTTC.